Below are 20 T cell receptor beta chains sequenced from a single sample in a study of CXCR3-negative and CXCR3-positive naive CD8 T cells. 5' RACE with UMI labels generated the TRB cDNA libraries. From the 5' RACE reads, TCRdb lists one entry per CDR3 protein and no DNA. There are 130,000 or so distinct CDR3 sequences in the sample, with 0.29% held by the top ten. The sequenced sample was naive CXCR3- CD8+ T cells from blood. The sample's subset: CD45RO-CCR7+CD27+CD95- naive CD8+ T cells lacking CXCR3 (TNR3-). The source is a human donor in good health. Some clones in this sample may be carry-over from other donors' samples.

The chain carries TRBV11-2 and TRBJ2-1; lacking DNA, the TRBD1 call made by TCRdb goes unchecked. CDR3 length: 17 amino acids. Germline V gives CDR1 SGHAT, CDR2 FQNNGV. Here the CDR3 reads CASSRPGGTIGFNEQFF.

The CDR3 sequence is CASSLDGLTYEQYF. The chain links TRBV4-1 to TRBJ2-7; without DNA, the TCRdb call of TRBD2 cannot be checked. The CDR3 has 14 residues. CDR1 is MGHRA, CDR2 YSYEKL, per germline.

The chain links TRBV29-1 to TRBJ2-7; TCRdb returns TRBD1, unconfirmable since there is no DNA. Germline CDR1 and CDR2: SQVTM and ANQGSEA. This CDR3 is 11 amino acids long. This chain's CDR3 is CSGRTGSEQYF.

The CDR3 sequence: CASSLFLQGGTGELFF. The V and J genes are TRBV5-1 and TRBJ2-2; as DNA is missing, the TRBD1 call by TCRdb cannot be tested. The CDR3 is made up of 16 amino acids. Germline values: CDR1 SGHRS, CDR2 YFSETQ.

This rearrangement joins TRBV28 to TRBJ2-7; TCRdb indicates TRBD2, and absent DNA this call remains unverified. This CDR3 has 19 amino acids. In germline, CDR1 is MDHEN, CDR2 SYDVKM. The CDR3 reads CASSSHFVTSGGVAYEQYF. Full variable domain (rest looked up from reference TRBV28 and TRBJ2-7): DVKVTQSSRYLVKRTGEKVFLECVQDMDHENMFWYRQDPGLGLRLIYFSYDVKMKEKGDIPEGYSVSREKKERFSLILESASTNQTSMYLCASSSHFVTSGGVAYEQYFGPGTRLTVT.

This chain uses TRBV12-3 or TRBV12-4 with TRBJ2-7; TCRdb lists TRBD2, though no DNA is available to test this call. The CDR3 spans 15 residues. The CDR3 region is CASSLPPREGPEQYF.

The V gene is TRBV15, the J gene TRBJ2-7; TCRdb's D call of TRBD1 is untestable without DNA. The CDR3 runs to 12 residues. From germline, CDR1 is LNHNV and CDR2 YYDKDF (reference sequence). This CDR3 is CATSLTYRDIYF.

The CDR3 loop reads CASSLYILERQYF. The chain recombines TRBV27 with TRBJ2-3. The CDR3 contains 13 residues. CDR1 is MNHEY, CDR2 SMNVEV, per germline (reference sequence).

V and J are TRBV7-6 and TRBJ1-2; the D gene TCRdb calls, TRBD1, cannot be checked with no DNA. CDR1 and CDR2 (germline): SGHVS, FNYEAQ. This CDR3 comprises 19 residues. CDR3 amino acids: CASSSYLSGGSEVVDGYTF.

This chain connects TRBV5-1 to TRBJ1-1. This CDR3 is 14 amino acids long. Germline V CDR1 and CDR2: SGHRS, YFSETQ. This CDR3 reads CASSFAGSNTEAFF. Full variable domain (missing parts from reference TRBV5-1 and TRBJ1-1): KAGVTQTPRYLIKTRGQQVTLSCSPISGHRSVSWYQQTPGQGLQFLFEYFSETQRNKGNFPGRFSGRQFSNSRSEMNVSTLELGDSALYLCASSFAGSNTEAFFGQGTRLTVV.

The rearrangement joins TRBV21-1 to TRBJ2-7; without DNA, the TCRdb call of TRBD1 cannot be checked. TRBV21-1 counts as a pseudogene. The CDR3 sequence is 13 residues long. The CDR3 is CASPSRGSYEQYF.

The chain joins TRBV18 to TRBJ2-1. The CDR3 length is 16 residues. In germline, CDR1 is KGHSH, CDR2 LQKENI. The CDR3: CASSPPGVRPENEQFF.

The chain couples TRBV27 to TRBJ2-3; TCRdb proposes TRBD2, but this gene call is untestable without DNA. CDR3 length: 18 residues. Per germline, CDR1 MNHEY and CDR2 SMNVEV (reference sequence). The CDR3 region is CASSFRVVGGGSTDTQYF.

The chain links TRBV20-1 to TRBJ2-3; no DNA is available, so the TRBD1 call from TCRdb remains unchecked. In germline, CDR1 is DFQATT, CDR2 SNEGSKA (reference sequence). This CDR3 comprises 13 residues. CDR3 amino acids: CSARWRGSDTQYF.

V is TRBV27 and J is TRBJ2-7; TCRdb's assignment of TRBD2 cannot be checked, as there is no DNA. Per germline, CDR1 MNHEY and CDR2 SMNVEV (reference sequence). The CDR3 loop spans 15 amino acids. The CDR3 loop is CASSASQRVRYEQYF.

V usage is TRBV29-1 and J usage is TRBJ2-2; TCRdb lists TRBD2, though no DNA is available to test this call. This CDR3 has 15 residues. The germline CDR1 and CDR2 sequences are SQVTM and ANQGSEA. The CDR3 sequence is CSVAPLGLAAGELFF.

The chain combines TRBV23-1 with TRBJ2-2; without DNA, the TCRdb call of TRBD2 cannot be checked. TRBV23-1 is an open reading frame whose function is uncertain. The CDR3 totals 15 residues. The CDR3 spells CASSPRTGASEELFF.

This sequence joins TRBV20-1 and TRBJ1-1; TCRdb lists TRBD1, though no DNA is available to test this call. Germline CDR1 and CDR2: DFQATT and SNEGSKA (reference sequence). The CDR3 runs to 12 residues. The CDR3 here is CSARDSPYEAFF.

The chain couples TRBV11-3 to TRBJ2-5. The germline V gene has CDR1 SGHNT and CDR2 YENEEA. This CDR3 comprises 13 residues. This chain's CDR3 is CASSSMPEETQYF.

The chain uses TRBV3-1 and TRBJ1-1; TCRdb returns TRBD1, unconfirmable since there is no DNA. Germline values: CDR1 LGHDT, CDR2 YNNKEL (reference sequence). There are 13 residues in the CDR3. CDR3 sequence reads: CASSYFRGTEAFF.